This entry describes one T cell receptor beta chain. This clone's antigen is unknown. The input lacks base qualities; no much larger clone sits a single base away. The immunoSEQ Assay, a bias-controlled multiplex PCR, was used to amplify TCRbeta CDR3 regions from genomic DNA. Per the authors' processing: Nucleated cell counts per sample were estimated from amplification of reference gene primers within the assay. To quantify the absolute abundance of each unique TCRbeta CDR3 rearrangement, sequence reads were collapsed and filtered. For each sample, productive Simpson clonality was calculated by taking the square root of Simpson's diversity index across productive rearrangements. Imported from immuneACCESS, the table was reduced by TCRdb to in-frame sequences with V and J called. These copies leave out some clones; in studies compared against another copy, an unresolved V gene accounts for under half, and the cause of the remainder is not known. V and J calls and clone size are given by that table; D and trimming were obtained from the DNA. This sample comprises 150,000 or so clones, 75% to 85% of them detected only once. 3% to 4% of the sample comes from the top ten.

This sample is drawn from a study of blood T cell repertoires in COVID-19 (dated by TCRdb to the early 2020s). Regarding the research as a whole: Samples from collaborators originated in the United States, Italy and Spain and spanned both the acute and convalescent phases of COVID-19. The material from the prospective study consisted of cDNA or gDNA derived from T cells, B-cell-depleted T cells, or PBMCs. Deeply sampled blood TCRbeta repertoires from subjects exposed to, actively infected with, or recovered from COVID-19 were included in the dataset. The repertoires were released in a freely available public database meant as a resource for research on the immune response to SARS-CoV-2. The samples were drawn from two sources: the first 160 participants of the ongoing ImmuneRACE study, and 1,200 or so subjects contributed by 6 global collaborators. The sample metadata nearly always contained a de-identified subject ID, COVID-19 status, age in years and sex. Where available, HLA class I and class II types were taken from metadata supplied by the sample provider and were not determined by assay-based typing. The paper as a whole reports these results and caveats: The amount of clinical and demographic metadata varied by source and participant and was provided uncurated.

In the prospective study, participants were about 18 to 95 years old, resided in 24 geographic areas of the United States, and were enrolled through a virtual design. Cohort assignment in the prospective study relied on participant-reported clinical history from a screening survey and a study questionnaire. Recovered participants in ImmuneRACE Cohort 3 were defined by two consecutive negative NP/OP PCR tests, clearance by a healthcare professional, or resolution of symptoms. Mobile phlebotomists in the prospective study collected whole blood, serum and a nasopharyngeal or oropharyngeal swab from every participant. Prospective study participants could optionally give additional blood draws and questionnaires over an approximately two-month period. Blood samples from the prospective study were shipped frozen or at room temperature prior to DNA extraction. Trimming at the junction amounts to 3 bases on V and 3 bases on J, and the germline ends lie 15 bases apart. The CDR3 holds 15 amino acids from the cysteine to the phenylalanine. The entry retains the CDR3 DNA only, 45 bases that are in frame from base 1. The germline V gene (reference sequence) gives CDR1 as LNHDA and CDR2 as SQIVND.

Sequenced: PBMCs or T cells enriched from blood (not recorded which). The clonotype was recovered from a woman aged 60-75 years who had recovered from COVID-19. The rearranged chain carries TRBV19 and TRBJ2-7; the D segment could be TRBD1, given 7 matching bases. The base sequence is TGTGCCAGTAGTATGAAGGGGGCGCGGGGCTACGAGCAGTACTTC. It translates to CASSMKGARGYEQYF.